A single sample is the source of the 15 T cell receptor beta chains below, sequenced in a study of blood T cells in healthy people across ages. For the second PCR, which ran for 7 to 11 cycles, a sample-barcoded 5' primer and a J-beta primer mix were used. TCRdb re-analysed the 5' RACE reads in MiXCR, keeping a single row per CDR3 protein. The table has approximately 900,000 distinct CDR3 sequences, approximately 32% seen once. These data are also associated with another study on T cells of mothers and their children.

The specimen was blood. The receptors were sampled from a woman in her forties in good health.

In the case of this clonotype: Sequence at one end of the junction differs from germline and may be a read error. The rearrangement links TRBV5-6 to TRBJ1-3; D unresolved. This CDR3 has 16 residues. Germline CDR1 is SGHDT and CDR2 is YYEEEE. CDR3: CANSLLHGSSGNTIYF. The CDR3 DNA reads as TGTGCCAACAGCTTGCTTCACGGATCTTCTGGAAACACCATATATTTT.

The chain employs TRBV28 and TRBJ2-2, with D perhaps TRBD1 or TRBD2 (6 bases each). Trimming pared 3 bases from V and 0 bases from J, leaving 11 bases between. The germline gives CDR1 MDHEN, CDR2 SYDVKM. This CDR3 comprises 16 residues. The CDR3: CASSFLGGANTGELFF. CDR3 coding DNA: TGTGCCAGCAGTTTTCTCGGGGGCGCGAACACCGGGGAGCTGTTTTTT. The variable domain in full, completed from reference TRBV28 and TRBJ2-2, reads DVKVTQSSRYLVKRTGEKVFLECVQDMDHENMFWYRQDPGLGLRLIYFSYDVKMKEKGDIPEGYSVSREKKERFSLILESASTNQTSMYLCASSFLGGANTGELFFGEGSRLTVL.

The table lists this clonotype with many counts. The chain links TRBV10-3 to TRBJ2-7, with D possibly TRBD1 on 7 matching bases. The CDR3 contains 11 residues. Per germline, CDR1 ENHRY and CDR2 SYGVKD. CDR3 amino acids: CAAGGNYEQYF. The CDR3 DNA is TGTGCGGCAGGGGGGAACTACGAGCAGTACTTC.

As for this clonotype: This sequence may be a read error, since a much larger clone differs from it by one base. The chain carries TRBV9 and TRBJ2-7; possible D gene TRBD2, 6 bases. This CDR3 has 15 residues. Germline CDR1 and CDR2: SGDLS and YYNGEE. Deletions cut 3 bases from V and 9 bases from J, with 22 bases between. The CDR3 nucleotides read TGTGCCAGCAGCGCCCTCCGGGACTTGACTACGGTGCAGTACTTC. This sequence encodes CASSALRDLTTVQYF. The complete variable domain, with remaining parts taken from reference TRBV9 and TRBJ2-7, reads DSGVTQTPKHLITATGQRVTLRCSPRSGDLSVYWYQQSLDQGLQFLIQYYNGEERAKGNILERFSAQQFPDLHSELNLSSLELGDSALYFCASSALRDLTTVQYFGPGTRLTVT.

The chain has TRBV2 and TRBJ2-3, with TRBD1 matching over 7 bases. The germline gives CDR1 SNHLY, CDR2 FYNNEI. The V gene end was trimmed by 7 bases and the J gene end by 1 base; junction bases not matched to a gene: 5. This CDR3 has 14 amino acids. The CDR3 DNA follows: TGTGCCAGCATCCTAAGGGGGCGCACAGATACGCAGTATTTT. This codes for CASILRGRTDTQYF.

As for this clonotype: It may be a read error: a sequence one base away is much more abundant. The CDR3 carries no conserved terminal phenylalanine or tryptophan, so it likely arises from a read error. V is TRBV5-1 and J is TRBJ2-7; D is possibly TRBD1 (6 bases). CDR1 SGHRS and CDR2 YFSETQ come from the germline V gene. There are 15 residues in the CDR3. Trimming pared 3 bases from V and 2 bases from J, leaving 15 bases between. CDR3 amino acids: CASSSRGPPTYEQYL. CDR3 coding DNA: TGCGCCAGCAGCTCCAGGGGCCCCCCCACCTACGAGCAGTACCTC.

This clonotype was seen only a few times. V usage is TRBV4-1 and J usage is TRBJ1-2, with 10 bases lining up with TRBD1. CDR1 MGHRA and CDR2 YSYEKL come from the germline V gene. V shed 1 base and J 5 bases; nucleotides not matched to a gene: 4. The CDR3 contains 15 residues. The DNA for the CDR3 is TGCGCCAGCAGCCAAGGACAGGGGGCTTCATATGGCTACACCTTC. Protein sequence: CASSQGQGASYGYTF.

J is TRBJ2-3 and V is TRBV7-9; tentative D call: TRBD2 (7 bases). Germline CDR1 reads SEHNR; CDR2 reads FQNEAQ (reference sequence). This CDR3 has 18 residues. V lost 1 base and J lost 1, with 18 bases in between. CDR3 sequence (DNA): TGTGCCAGCAGCTTAGACCCTCGGGGGGCTGACGGCACAGATACGCAGTATTTT. Its translation is CASSLDPRGADGTDTQYF. Drawing the rest from reference TRBV7-9 and TRBJ2-3, the complete variable domain is DTGVSQNPRHKITKRGQNVTFRCDPISEHNRLYWYRQTLGQGPEFLTYFQNEAQLEKSRLLSDRFSAERPKGSFSTLEIQRTEQGDSAMYLCASSLDPRGADGTDTQYFGPGTRLTVL.

This clonotype was seen a few times. V and J are TRBV4-1 and TRBJ1-6; tentatively, D is TRBD1 (6 bases). V shed 3 bases and J shed 7 bases, with 19 bases lying between them. The V gene's germline CDR1 is MGHRA and CDR2 YSYEKL. CDR3 length equals 17 residues. CDR3 bases: TGCGCCAGCAGCCAGCCCCGTTCCGGGACACAAAATTCACCCCTCCACTTT. This gives the protein CASSQPRSGTQNSPLHF.

This clonotype was found many times. The chain has TRBV28 and TRBJ2-5; a weak D match, TRBD2 (7 bases). Per germline, CDR1 MDHEN and CDR2 SYDVKM. The CDR3 extends over 13 amino acids. V lost 7 bases and J 4 bases, leaving 13 bases between the germline ends. CDR3 region: CASKLGGGETQYF. DNA for the CDR3: TGTGCCAGCAAACTGGGAGGGGGAGAGACCCAGTACTTC.

As for this clonotype: A much bigger clone sits one base away, suggesting this may be a read error. V gene TRBV29-1 combines with J gene TRBJ1-2; the D is unclear. Trimming removed 0 bases from V and 8 bases from J, with 10 bases in between. The CDR3 extends over 12 amino acids. Per the germline V gene, CDR1 is SQVTM and CDR2 is ANQGSEA. The CDR3 DNA follows: TGCAGCGTTGAAGAATATTCCCTCGGCTACACCTTC. Residues: CSVEEYSLGYTF.

This clonotype was observed at least ten times. V gene TRBV12-3 or TRBV12-4 combines with J gene TRBJ2-5; unclear D gene. The V and J ends lost 4 bases and 4 bases respectively, with 10 bases between them. The CDR3 is 13 residues long. CDR3 region: CASSSLHLETQYF. CDR3 sequence (DNA): TGTGCCAGCAGTTCGCTCCATCTAGAGACCCAGTACTTC.

This sequence joins TRBV6-2 or TRBV6-3 and TRBJ2-4, with 9 bases identical to TRBD1. The last part of the DNA fits TRBJ2-7 better; the J call may be wrong. Looked up from germline, CDR1 is MNHEY and CDR2 is SVGEGT. The CDR3 runs 15 residues. The CDR3 reads CASSCGGTGRHEQYF. Here the CDR3 DNA reads TGTGCCAGCAGTTGCGGCGGGACAGGGCGCCACGAGCAGTACTTC.

The CDR3 DNA reads TGCAGTGCTTATAGCGGGGCCCGCCGAGCAGATACGCAGTATTTT. It encodes CSAYSGARRADTQYF. The chain links TRBV20-1 to TRBJ2-3; TRBD2 aligns across 8 bases. J gave up 4 bases and V 5 bases, and 11 bases lay outside the gene matches. This CDR3 is built from 15 residues. Looked up from germline, CDR1 is DFQATT and CDR2 is SNEGSKA (reference sequence).

The chain uses TRBV5-5 and TRBJ1-6; D gene unclear. The germline V and J ends were trimmed by 3 bases and 10 bases, with 11 bases remaining between them. The CDR3 contains 13 residues. Germline V gene lookup returns CDR1 SGHKS and CDR2 YYEKEE (reference sequence). The CDR3 region has the DNA TGTGCCAGCAGCTCCTTCAGGACGTCACCCCTCCACTTT. This gives the protein CASSSFRTSPLHF. The entire variable domain, with the rest obtained from reference TRBV5-5 and TRBJ1-6, is as follows: DAGVTQSPTHLIKTRGQQVTLRCSPISGHKSVSWYQQVLGQGPQFIFQYYEKEERGRGNFPDRFSARQFPNYSSELNVNALLLGDSALYLCASSSFRTSPLHFGNGTRLTVT.